Following are 20 T cell receptor beta chains from one sample sequenced in a study of cytotoxic CD8 clonotypes in ibrutinib-treated CLL. TCRdb's copy holds only in-frame clones and misses some; the assay was immunoSEQ multiplex PCR. The sample holds about 12,000 clones, about 81% seen once. Sequencing used PBMCs, obtained at disease progression, from a patient treated with ibrutinib. Receptors were obtained from a human donor with chronic lymphocytic leukemia.

V usage is TRBV4-1 and J usage is TRBJ2-7; 7 bases are shared with TRBD2. The germline V gene has CDR1 MGHRA and CDR2 YSYEKL. Germline trimming cut 2 bases from V and 0 bases from J; bases unmatched to any gene: 7. The CDR3 has 16 amino acids. CDR3 nucleotides: TGCGCCAGCAGCCAAAATCTAGCGGAAATCTCCTACGAGCAGTACTTC. Encoded protein: CASSQNLAEISYEQYF.

This rearrangement joins TRBV6-5 to TRBJ2-7; TRBD2 might be the D (5 bases). V lost 6 bases and J lost 3, with 15 bases in between. Germline V CDR1 and CDR2: MNHEY, SVGAGI. CDR3 length: 14 amino acids. The CDR3 reads CASSTGLRHYEQYF. The CDR3 bases are TGTGCCAGCAGCACCGGACTTAGGCACTACGAGCAGTACTTC.

V and J are TRBV4-2 and TRBJ2-7; possibly TRBD1 for D (6 bases). From germline, CDR1 is LGHNA and CDR2 YNFKEQ. Trimming removed 0 bases at V and 1 base at J, with 13 bases between. The CDR3 sequence is 16 residues long. The CDR3 DNA is TGTGCCAGCAGCCAAGATCTCTCGAGGGGGTCCTACGAGCAGTACTTC. This translates into CASSQDLSRGSYEQYF.

This clone was observed a handful of times. The CDR3 DNA follows: TGTGCCAGCAGCCGAACCTTACGATGGGACATTTTTCCTGAAGCTTTCTTT. Translated: CASSRTLRWDIFPEAFF. The chain uses TRBV28 and TRBJ1-1, with D maybe TRBD1 (6 bases). The germline gives CDR1 MDHEN, CDR2 SYDVKM. V lost 6 bases, J lost 6 bases, and 26 bases lay in between. This CDR3 comprises 17 residues.

About this clone itself: Germline is not matched at one junction end, which may reflect a read error. The CDR3 sequence is CASSLGPPRAHEQYF. The CDR3 DNA reads TGTGCTAGCAGCTTAGGCCCTCCGCGTGCCCACGAGCAGTACTTC. J is TRBJ2-7 and V is TRBV7-7; D uncertain. This CDR3 comprises 15 residues. Germline V gives CDR1 SSHAT, CDR2 FNYEAQ (reference sequence).

This clone was counted a few times. The V gene is TRBV7-9, the J gene TRBJ1-3; D gene ambiguous. This CDR3 spans 16 amino acids. V lost 6 bases and J 6 bases, leaving 21 bases between the germline ends. Germline CDR1 and CDR2: SEHNR and FQNEAQ (reference sequence). This chain's CDR3 is CASSLPGRGTENTIYF. DNA for the CDR3: TGTGCCAGCAGTTTGCCGGGTCGAGGCACCGAAAACACCATATATTTT.

The gene calls are TRBV28 and TRBJ1-2, with TRBD1 as a possible D gene (5 bases). This CDR3 is built from 16 residues. The V end was cut by 7 bases, the J end by 0 bases, with 18 bases between. CDR1 is MDHEN, CDR2 SYDVKM, per germline. This chain's CDR3 is CASIGRAGSSNYGYTF. The CDR3 nucleotides read TGTGCCAGCATCGGGAGGGCAGGGTCCTCTAACTATGGCTACACCTTC.

The rearrangement uses TRBV9 and TRBJ2-5, with D perhaps being TRBD1 or TRBD2 (5 bases each). Trimming removed 2 bases from V and 5 bases from J, with 10 bases in between. Per the germline V gene, CDR1 is SGDLS and CDR2 is YYNGEE. There are 13 residues in the CDR3. Here the CDR3 reads CASSVWGWETQYF. As DNA, the CDR3 is TGTGCCAGCAGCGTGTGGGGGTGGGAGACCCAGTACTTC.

The chain links TRBV16 to TRBJ1-1, with a tentative D call TRBD1 (5 bases). The CDR3 totals 14 residues. In germline, CDR1 is KGHSY, CDR2 FQNENV. Trimming shortened V by 4 bases and J by 5 bases, and 14 bases separated the two germline ends. DNA for the CDR3: TGTGCCAGCAGCCCACCTTGGGACGGGACTGAAGCTTTCTTT. The encoded protein is CASSPPWDGTEAFF.

This chain connects TRBV5-8 to TRBJ2-5; weak D call: TRBD2 (7 bases). Germline V lookup: CDR1 SGHTS, CDR2 YDEGEE. With 4 bases removed from V and 5 bases from J, the gap between germline ends came to 18 bases. The CDR3 is 15 residues long. CDR3 coding DNA: TGTGCCAGCAGCGTGACAGGAGACGGGGGGGAGACCCAGTACTTC. This codes for CASSVTGDGGETQYF.

The chain has TRBV7-6 and TRBJ1-5; TRBD1 agrees at 10 bases. There are 17 residues in the CDR3. Losses at the gene ends were 5 bases for V and 3 bases for J; bases not matched to a gene: 10. The germline V gene encodes CDR1 SGHVS and CDR2 FNYEAQ. The CDR3 loop is CASSPGQGGLSNQPQHF. The CDR3 bases are TGTGCCAGCAGCCCAGGACAGGGGGGACTCTCCAATCAGCCCCAGCATTTT.

The sample holds a few counts of this clone. The V and J genes are TRBV6-5 and TRBJ2-2; D is uncertain. The ends were cut back, 0 bases at V and 9 bases at J, with 14 bases in the middle. This CDR3 is 15 amino acids long. Germline CDR1 reads MNHEY; CDR2 reads SVGAGI. The CDR3 loop is CASSYSFTDSRELFF. In nucleotides, the CDR3 is TGTGCCAGCAGTTACTCCTTCACAGATAGCCGGGAGCTGTTTTTT.

The chain is built from TRBV11-2 and TRBJ2-4; either TRBD1 or TRBD2 may supply D (5 bases each). Germline V gene data show CDR1 as SGHAT and CDR2 as FQNNGV. The CDR3 has 17 residues. V lost 4 bases to trimming and J lost 1 base, with 17 bases between them. CDR3 residues: CASSSKVQGAAKNIQYF. CDR3 in DNA: TGTGCCAGCAGCTCGAAGGTCCAGGGAGCCGCCAAAAACATTCAGTACTTC.

The V call is TRBV2, the J call TRBJ2-3; TRBD2 matches at 8 bases. CDR1 and CDR2 from the germline V gene are SNHLY and FYNNEI. Germline trimming cut 3 bases from V and 6 bases from J; bases unmatched to any gene: 8. This CDR3 has 15 amino acids. CDR3 in amino acids: CASSDYAGGGDTQYF. The DNA of the CDR3 is TGTGCCAGCAGTGACTACGCGGGGGGAGGGGATACGCAGTATTTT. Variable domain in full (rest from reference TRBV2 and TRBJ2-3): EPEVTQTPSHQVTQMGQEVILRCVPISNHLYFYWYRQILGQKVEFLVSFYNNEISEKSEIFDDQFSVERPDGSNFTLKIRSTKLEDSAMYFCASSDYAGGGDTQYFGPGTRLTVL.

This clone has just a few counts. This chain joins TRBV4-2 and TRBJ1-5, with 8 bases identical to TRBD1. The CDR3 runs to 17 residues. Trimming removed 0 bases from V and 5 bases from J; junction bases left unmatched: 9. Germline V gene lookup returns CDR1 LGHNA and CDR2 YNFKEQ. In nucleotides, the CDR3 is TGTGCCAGCAGCCAAGATCGGGGACAGGCGATAGATCAGCCCCAGCATTTT. The encoded protein is CASSQDRGQAIDQPQHF.

V is TRBV18 and J is TRBJ1-2; 12 bases fit TRBD1. This CDR3 region has 16 residues. After removal of 2 bases from V and 8 bases from J, the junction contained 9 bases not matched to a gene. Looked up from germline, CDR1 is KGHSH and CDR2 is LQKENI. The CDR3 DNA follows: TGTGCCAGCTCACCAGGGACAGGGGGCTCCGATGGCGGCTACACCTTC. Encoded protein: CASSPGTGGSDGGYTF.

This clone was picked up a small number of times. The chain combines TRBV2 with TRBJ1-4; 7 positions agree with TRBD1. The CDR3 has 12 amino acids. V lost 10 bases to trimming and J lost 8 bases; unmatched junction nucleotides: 7. Germline CDR1 reads SNHLY; CDR2 reads FYNNEI. Here the CDR3 reads CATGQVVEKLFF. DNA for the CDR3: TGTGCCACCGGACAGGTTGTAGAAAAACTGTTTTTT. Looking up the rest from reference TRBV2 and TRBJ1-4 gives the full variable domain: EPEVTQTPSHQVTQMGQEVILRCVPISNHLYFYWYRQILGQKVEFLVSFYNNEISEKSEIFDDQFSVERPDGSNFTLKIRSTKLEDSAMYFCATGQVVEKLFFGSGTQLSVL.

This chain joins TRBV27 and TRBJ1-5; no clear D. V was pared by 0 bases and J by 1 base, with 13 bases between. CDR1 MNHEY and CDR2 SMNVEV come from the germline V gene (reference sequence). CDR3 length: 17 residues. The CDR3 protein is CASSLSSGVGSNQPQHF. The CDR3 region has the DNA TGTGCCAGCAGTTTATCCAGTGGGGTAGGGAGCAATCAGCCCCAGCATTTT.

This sequence joins TRBV7-9 and TRBJ2-7; the D is unclear. The germline V and J ends were trimmed by 3 bases and 2 bases, with 11 bases remaining between them. CDR1 is SEHNR, CDR2 FQNEAQ, per germline (reference sequence). The CDR3 sequence is 14 residues long. The CDR3 nucleotides read TGTGCCAGCAGCTTTGCCGGCTTCCCCTACGAGCAGTACTTC. It yields the protein CASSFAGFPYEQYF.

This clone has just a few counts. The chain joins TRBV2 to TRBJ2-3; 11 nucleotides match TRBD2. The CDR3 totals 17 residues. Germline V gives CDR1 SNHLY, CDR2 FYNNEI. V lost 5 bases to trimming and J lost 2 bases; unmatched junction nucleotides: 9. The DNA of the CDR3 is TGTGCCAGCAGTCCAGATCTAGCGGGAGGCCTCACAGATACGCAGTATTTT. Encoded protein: CASSPDLAGGLTDTQYF.